Below, 18 T cell receptor beta chains from the same sample are listed, as sequenced in a study of shared clonotypes between healthy human individuals. Naive CD8 cells, CD45RO-negative and positively selected for CCR7, excluded terminally differentiated effector memory CD45RA+ cells. The repertoire was sequenced with immunoSEQ multiplex PCR; TCRdb's copy has only in-frame clones and lacks some. The table has millions of clones, 85% to 95% seen once. Source material: naive CD8+ T cells from PBMCs. The receptors stem from a young man in good health. Some clones in this sample may be carry-over from other donors' samples.

This clone was seen a handful of times. The chain uses TRBV19 and TRBJ1-5, with 8 bases lining up with TRBD1. Trimming removed 4 bases from V and 0 bases from J; junction bases left unmatched: 8. Germline V gene data show CDR1 as LNHDA and CDR2 as SQIVND (reference sequence). The CDR3 consists of 17 residues. The CDR3 nucleotides read TGTGCCAGTAGTACCGGACAGGGATGGGATAGCAATCAGCCCCAGCATTTT. The encoded protein is CASSTGQGWDSNQPQHF.

The chain couples TRBV19 to TRBJ1-5; D is unresolved. The CDR3 covers 17 residues. Trimming removed 5 bases from V and 0 bases from J, with 17 bases in between. The germline V gene encodes CDR1 LNHDA and CDR2 SQIVND (reference sequence). The CDR3 sequence is CASSPPELAYSNQPQHF. The CDR3, as DNA: TGTGCCAGTAGTCCTCCGGAGTTGGCGTATAGCAATCAGCCCCAGCATTTT.

The genes are TRBV19 and TRBJ1-4; the D is unclear. This CDR3 contains 17 residues. V was shortened by 1 base and J by 1 base, with 13 bases between the two germline ends. In germline, CDR1 is LNHDA, CDR2 SQIVND (reference sequence). CDR3 nucleotide sequence: TGTGCCAGTAGTATAGGAGGCCCTTCGGGAACTAATGAAAAACTGTTTTTT. Its translation: CASSIGGPSGTNEKLFF.

The V call is TRBV5-1, the J call TRBJ2-7, with 10 bases fitting TRBD1. Trimming took 0 bases from V and 3 from J; bases not matched to a gene: 6. Germline V gene sequence: CDR1 SGHRS, CDR2 YFSETQ. This CDR3 has 16 amino acids. The DNA of the CDR3 is TGCGCCAGCAGCTTGGCCCGGGACAGGGGATTCTACGAGCAGTACTTC. Translated, it gives CASSLARDRGFYEQYF.

The chain joins TRBV18 to TRBJ2-3; D is undetermined. Germline assignment: CDR1 KGHSH and CDR2 LQKENI. V shed 3 bases and J shed 2 bases, with 12 bases lying between them. The CDR3 consists of 15 residues. CDR3 DNA: TGTGCCAGCTCACCGATAGGGTTCCCCACAGATACGCAGTATTTT. Amino acids: CASSPIGFPTDTQYF.

The chain uses TRBV9 and TRBJ1-3; TRBD1 is a possible D gene (5 bases). This CDR3 has 15 amino acids. Trimming cost V 0 bases and J 7 bases, with 14 bases left between them. Germline V gene sequence: CDR1 SGDLS, CDR2 YYNGEE. CDR3 in DNA: TGTGCCAGCAGCGTAGATAGGGGCAAGTGGAACACCATATATTTT. Translation gives CASSVDRGKWNTIYF.

This rearrangement joins TRBV5-8 to TRBJ1-1; 10 bases map to TRBD1. V lost 4 bases and J lost 4; bases outside the gene matches: 4. This CDR3 comprises 14 residues. Germline V gives CDR1 SGHTS, CDR2 YDEGEE. The CDR3 coding sequence is TGTGCCAGCAGCGCCCGGACAGGGGGCACTGAAGCTTTCTTT. It yields the protein CASSARTGGTEAFF.

Concerning this clone: Other DNA sequences of this sample code for an identical CDR3. The chain carries TRBV6-5 and TRBJ2-7, with 8 bases identical to TRBD2. The CDR3 loop spans 14 amino acids. The germline V gene encodes CDR1 MNHEY and CDR2 SVGAGI. Trimming at V came to 2 bases and at J to 2 bases, leaving 2 bases not matched to a gene. The CDR3 here is CASSYGGGTYEQYF. The CDR3 DNA is TGTGCCAGCAGTTACGGCGGGGGGACCTACGAGCAGTACTTC.

The chain has TRBV28 and TRBJ1-1; possible D gene TRBD1, 5 bases. The germline CDR1 and CDR2 sequences are MDHEN and SYDVKM. Trimming took 7 bases from V and 1 from J, leaving 13 bases between them. The CDR3 extends over 14 amino acids. CDR3 coding DNA: TGTGCCAGCACCCTGGGACTTGGGAACACTGAAGCTTTCTTT. Amino acid sequence: CASTLGLGNTEAFF.

On this clone: Other DNA sequences within the sample encode an identical CDR3. This rearrangement joins TRBV4-1 to TRBJ2-1, with 13 bases aligning to TRBD2. Germline-derived CDR1 and CDR2 are MGHRA and YSYEKL. This CDR3 is 15 amino acids long. V shed 1 base and J 7 bases; nucleotides not matched to a gene: 1. CDR3 nucleotide sequence: TGCGCCAGCAGCCAAGGGACTAGCGGGAGTAATGAGCAGTTCTTC. Amino acid sequence: CASSQGTSGSNEQFF.

The chain recombines TRBV7-6 with TRBJ2-5, with D possibly TRBD1 on 5 matching bases. Deletions cut 1 base from V and 2 bases from J, with 11 bases between. The CDR3 is made up of 15 amino acids. Germline V CDR1 and CDR2: SGHVS, FNYEAQ. CDR3 protein: CASSLVQVGQETQYF. CDR3 in DNA: TGTGCCAGCAGCTTAGTACAGGTCGGACAAGAGACCCAGTACTTC.

The rearrangement links TRBV4-1 to TRBJ2-7; the match to TRBD2 covers 8 bases. J was trimmed by 1 base and V by 0 bases; bases with no gene match: 5. Germline CDR1 reads MGHRA; CDR2 reads YSYEKL. The CDR3 consists of 16 residues. The CDR3 nucleotides read TGCGCCAGCAGCCAAGATAGCACTAGCGGATCCTACGAGCAGTACTTC. This translates into CASSQDSTSGSYEQYF.

The rearrangement links TRBV29-1 to TRBJ1-2; TRBD1 matches at 10 bases. CDR1 and CDR2 from the germline V gene are SQVTM and ANQGSEA. The CDR3 has 13 amino acids. J gave up 6 bases and V 3 bases, and 4 bases lay outside the gene matches. Here the CDR3 DNA reads TGCAGCGTTGAGGACAGGGGGGGCCATGGCTACACCTTC. It encodes CSVEDRGGHGYTF. Together with reference TRBV29-1 and TRBJ1-2, the CDR3 gives the full variable domain: SAVISQKPSRDICQRGTSLTIQCQVDSQVTMMFWYRQQPGQSLTLIATANQGSEATYESGFVIDKFPISRPNLTFSTLTVSNMSPEDSSIYLCSVEDRGGHGYTFGSGTRLTVV.

The CDR3, as DNA: TGTGCCAGCAGTTTATCGAGCCGTTCGCGGAGATACGAGCAGTACTTC. Its translation: CASSLSSRSRRYEQYF. The chain combines TRBV27 with TRBJ2-7; no reliable D call. Trimming cost V 0 bases and J 4 bases, with 16 bases left between them. In germline, CDR1 is MNHEY, CDR2 SMNVEV (reference sequence). The CDR3 totals 16 residues.

The chain is built from TRBV13 and TRBJ2-5; TRBD2 matches at 7 bases. Trimming cost V 5 bases and J 5 bases; bases outside gene matches: 11. Germline-derived CDR1 and CDR2 are PRHDT and FYEKMQ (reference sequence). The CDR3 consists of 15 residues. The chain's CDR3 is CASSQRAGLGETQYF. Written as DNA, the CDR3 is TGTGCCAGCAGCCAACGGGCAGGACTAGGGGAGACCCAGTACTTC. The variable domain in full, with the rest retrieved from reference TRBV13 and TRBJ2-5, is AAGVIQSPRHLIKEKRETATLKCYPIPRHDTVYWYQQGPGQDPQFLISFYEKMQSDKGSIPDRFSAQQFSDYHSELNMSSLELGDSALYFCASSQRAGLGETQYFGPGTRLLVL.

The rearrangement links TRBV19 to TRBJ2-7, with TRBD2 matching over 9 bases. Germline-derived CDR1 and CDR2 are LNHDA and SQIVND (reference sequence). This CDR3 contains 15 residues. V shed 4 bases and J 4 bases; nucleotides not matched to a gene: 8. CDR3 protein: CASSTKLAGKYEQYF. CDR3 bases: TGTGCCAGTAGTACCAAGCTAGCGGGGAAATACGAGCAGTACTTC.

To note about this clone: Other DNA sequences from this sample encode an identical CDR3 as well. The rearrangement uses TRBV29-1 and TRBJ2-7; 11 bases are a match to TRBD2. Looked up from germline, CDR1 is SQVTM and CDR2 is ANQGSEA. The CDR3 is made up of 12 amino acids. The junction had 0 bases not matched to a gene; V was cut back by 4 bases and J by 4 bases. CDR3 loop: CSVGLAGYEQYF. As DNA, the CDR3 is TGCAGCGTTGGACTAGCGGGATACGAGCAGTACTTC.

Notes on this clone: This sample includes further DNA sequences coding for the same CDR3. The chain recombines TRBV9 with TRBJ2-3; perhaps TRBD2 as D (7 bases). CDR3 length: 14 residues. Germline V CDR1 and CDR2: SGDLS, YYNGEE. V lost 3 bases and J 0 bases, leaving 8 bases between the germline ends. CDR3 protein: CASSEGGSTDTQYF. CDR3 nucleotide sequence: TGTGCCAGCAGCGAGGGGGGGAGCACAGATACGCAGTATTTT.